The 14 T cell receptor beta chains reported below all come from one sample, sequenced in a study of T-cell reconstitution after alpha-beta-depleted transplantation in children. It was with unique molecular identifiers that the TCRbeta library was prepared. Each CDR3 protein is one row after TCRdb ran MiXCR on the PCR reads. The data hold about 340,000 distinct CDR3 sequences, with around 10% observed a single time. The starting material was PBMCs from the stem cell graft donor, obtained from the stem cell graft. These receptors all stem from a human donor who donated a stem cell graft to a child with acute lymphoblastic leukemia.

This clonotype was recorded at least ten times. The chain links TRBV18 to TRBJ2-7, with D unresolved. Trimming removed 6 bases at V and 3 bases at J, with 9 bases between. CDR1 is KGHSH, CDR2 LQKENI, per germline. The CDR3 is made up of 12 amino acids. The CDR3 nucleotides are TGTGCCAGCTCCTATCAAGGCTACGAGCAGTACTTC. Translation gives CASSYQGYEQYF.

This clonotype appeared many times. The chain combines TRBV4-3 with TRBJ1-1; TRBD1 agrees at 7 bases. The CDR3 has 14 residues. J was trimmed by 6 bases and V by 4 bases; bases with no gene match: 8. CDR1 and CDR2 (germline): LGHNA, YSLEER. The CDR3 loop is CASSLRGGASEAFF. Written as DNA, the CDR3 is TGCGCCAGCAGCCTCAGGGGGGGTGCGTCTGAAGCTTTCTTT.

This clonotype appeared many times. The V call is TRBV4-1, the J call TRBJ2-2, with TRBD2 identical over 11 bases. After removal of 6 bases from V and 2 bases from J, the junction contained 5 bases not matched to a gene. CDR1 is MGHRA, CDR2 YSYEKL, per germline. This CDR3 region has 16 residues. The CDR3 region has the DNA TGCGCCAGCAGAAATCTAGCGGGAGGTAACACCGGGGAGCTGTTTTTT. This gives the protein CASRNLAGGNTGELFF.

This clonotype was seen a few times. The chain links TRBV3-1 to TRBJ1-1; possibly TRBD1 for D (5 bases). CDR1 and CDR2 (germline): LGHDT, YNNKEL (reference sequence). V lost 4 bases, J lost 4 bases, and 10 bases lay in between. The CDR3 spans 13 residues. CDR3 in DNA: TGTGCCAGCAGCCTGCGGACACCCACTGAAGCTTTCTTT. This codes for CASSLRTPTEAFF.

DNA for the CDR3: TGTGCCTCCTGCCACGAGGAGAGACTAGCGGGAGGGCTCAACGAGCAGTACTTC. Translation gives CASCHEERLAGGLNEQYF. This chain joins TRBV3-1 and TRBJ2-7; TRBD2 matches at 14 bases. CDR1 is LGHDT, CDR2 YNNKEL, per germline (reference sequence). This CDR3 has 18 residues. J was trimmed by 5 bases and V by 11 bases; bases with no gene match: 20.

This clonotype occurred a few times. The chain has TRBV20-1 and TRBJ2-5, with 7 bases identical to TRBD2. Per the germline V gene, CDR1 is DFQATT and CDR2 is SNEGSKA (reference sequence). There are 14 residues in the CDR3. The J segment lost 3 bases and the V segment lost 0 bases, leaving 4 bases of the junction unmatched. Written as DNA, the CDR3 is TGCAGTGCTAGAGATGGGCTAGCGGAAGAGACCCAGTACTTC. Its protein is CSARDGLAEETQYF.

This clonotype has only a few counts. The chain recombines TRBV29-1 with TRBJ2-1; TRBD2 might be the D (6 bases). Germline V gene lookup returns CDR1 SQVTM and CDR2 ANQGSEA. CDR3 length equals 11 residues. Trimming removed 6 bases from V and 7 bases from J, with 10 bases in between. The CDR3 DNA sequence: TGCAGCGTCCGCCGGGGGAATGAGCAGTTCTTC. It is translated as CSVRRGNEQFF.

This clonotype was seen a handful of times. This sequence joins TRBV5-1 and TRBJ2-1; D is possibly TRBD1 or TRBD2 (6 bases each). The CDR3 totals 16 residues. CDR1 and CDR2 from the germline V gene are SGHRS and YFSETQ. Trimming removed 1 base from V and 4 bases from J, with 15 bases in between. The CDR3 DNA reads as TGCGCCAGCAGCTTGAACGGGGGCGTGGGTTACAATGAGCAGTTCTTC. This gives the protein CASSLNGGVGYNEQFF.

The chain carries TRBV4-1 and TRBJ2-1; 14 positions agree with TRBD2. V was clipped by 0 bases and J by 7 bases; unmatched bases: 8. The CDR3 runs to 18 residues. Germline CDR1 reads MGHRA; CDR2 reads YSYEKL. The DNA of the CDR3 is TGCGCCAGCAGCCAAGAGGGCGCCGGGACTAGCGGGAGTAATGAGCAGTTCTTC. Protein: CASSQEGAGTSGSNEQFF.

This clonotype appeared many times. The chain couples TRBV7-9 to TRBJ2-1; 14 bases fit TRBD2. V shed 7 bases and J 9 bases; nucleotides not matched to a gene: 8. The CDR3 length is 15 residues. Germline loops: CDR1 SEHNR, CDR2 FQNEAQ (reference sequence). CDR3 region: CASTAGLAGEIEQFF. CDR3 nucleotides: TGTGCCAGCACCGCGGGACTAGCGGGAGAAATTGAGCAGTTCTTC. The full variable domain, rest sourced from reference TRBV7-9 and TRBJ2-1, is DTGVSQNPRHKITKRGQNVTFRCDPISEHNRLYWYRQTLGQGPEFLTYFQNEAQLEKSRLLSDRFSAERPKGSFSTLEIQRTEQGDSAMYLCASTAGLAGEIEQFFGPGTRLTVL.

The V call is TRBV9, the J call TRBJ2-2; D not resolved. Germline-derived CDR1 and CDR2 are SGDLS and YYNGEE. Trimming pared 6 bases from V and 6 bases from J, leaving 15 bases between. The CDR3 extends over 14 amino acids. The chain's CDR3 is CASTYSMSSGELFF. CDR3 DNA sequence: TGTGCCAGCACCTACAGTATGAGTTCCGGGGAGCTGTTTTTT.

This clonotype was detected only a few times. This chain links TRBV4-1 with TRBJ1-2; D gene ambiguous. The CDR3 runs 15 residues. Germline V gives CDR1 MGHRA, CDR2 YSYEKL. V gave up 1 base and J gave up 3 bases, with 12 bases separating them. CDR3: CASSQGGSRYYGYTF. For the CDR3, the DNA is TGCGCCAGCAGCCAAGGTGGTAGCAGGTACTATGGCTACACCTTC.

This clonotype was observed a handful of times. This chain connects TRBV4-3 to TRBJ2-2; TRBD1 matches 8 bases. Germline CDR1 and CDR2: LGHNA and YSLEER. The length of the CDR3 is 16 residues. J gave up 7 bases and V 2 bases, and 9 bases lay outside the gene matches. The CDR3 nucleotides read TGCGCCAGCAGCCAAATCCAGGGGGCTATCGGCGGGGAGCTGTTTTTT. It codes for CASSQIQGAIGGELFF.

The chain recombines TRBV7-9 with TRBJ2-5; perhaps TRBD1 as D (5 bases). Deletions cut 1 base from V and 7 bases from J, with 13 bases between. The CDR3 is 14 residues long. Germline V gene lookup returns CDR1 SEHNR and CDR2 FQNEAQ (reference sequence). The CDR3, as DNA: TGTGCCAGCAGCTTAGGGCGTGGGGCTGTGACCCAGTACTTC. It yields the protein CASSLGRGAVTQYF. Based on the CDR3 plus reference TRBV7-9 and TRBJ2-5, the full variable domain is DTGVSQNPRHKITKRGQNVTFRCDPISEHNRLYWYRQTLGQGPEFLTYFQNEAQLEKSRLLSDRFSAERPKGSFSTLEIQRTEQGDSAMYLCASSLGRGAVTQYFGPGTRLLVL.